By sample fraction, the clone carrying this TCR beta chain is medium-sized. This sample was taken from a study of immune evolution from preneoplasia to lung adenocarcinoma. This CDR3 spans 15 amino acids. CDR1 and CDR2 (germline): ENHRY, SYGVKD. V shed 6 bases, J shed 4 bases, and the junction held 10 bases outside the gene matches. Premalignant or tumor cells were enriched by macro-dissection after pathologic assessment. Libraries were prepared by immunoSEQ multiplex PCR; TCRdb keeps only in-frame clonotypes and omits some of them. The data contain a few thousand clones, around 77% of them seen just once; the ten biggest clones take up 9.5% to 10%.

The sequenced material came from FFPE minimally invasive lung adenocarcinoma tissue. The chain has TRBV10-3 and TRBJ2-3; 7 bases fit TRBD2. The clonotype was recovered from a person aged 60 to 85 with lung adenocarcinoma. The CDR3 sequence is CAIREAGPRPDTQYF. In DNA form, the CDR3 reads TGTGCCATCAGGGAAGCGGGACCACGCCCAGATACGCAGTATTTT.